The source of this T cell receptor beta chain is a study of blood T cell repertoires in COVID-19. Sequencing was performed with immunoSEQ multiplex PCR; in TCRdb, only in-frame clones are kept and a portion is missing. The table lists 200,000 to 300,000 clones, approximately 88% of them singletons. Germline loops: CDR1 SGHTA, CDR2 FQGNSA. Trimming left V 2 bases short and J 4 bases short, with 10 bases between. CDR3 length equals 14 residues. The gene calls are TRBV7-2 and TRBJ2-3, with D unclear. This TCR derives from a woman in her forties with acute COVID-19. The sequenced material came from PBMCs or T cells enriched from blood (not recorded which). The DNA of the CDR3 is TGTGCCAGCAGCTTACAACTACCGCCAGATACGCAGTATTTT. This encodes CASSLQLPPDTQYF.